The 27 T cell receptor beta chains presented below share a single source sample, sequenced in a study of blood T cells in healthy people across ages. A second about 6 to 12 cycle PCR used barcoded and J-beta primers. Each CDR3 protein is one row after TCRdb ran MiXCR on the 5' RACE reads. Counted here are 800,000 to 950,000 distinct CDR3 sequences, under 50% occurring once; the ten biggest clones make up over 10%. The sequencing sample was made of blood. These TCRs come from a man aged 30 to 39 in good health.

This clonotype was found a few times. The chain combines TRBV6-5 with TRBJ1-2, with D hard to call. V lost 5 bases to trimming and J lost 4 bases, with 14 bases between them. Germline CDR1 and CDR2: MNHEY and SVGAGI. CDR3 length: 14 amino acids. CDR3 in amino acids: CASSEVGDIYGYTF. Here the CDR3 DNA reads TGTGCCAGCAGTGAAGTAGGCGATATCTATGGCTACACCTTC.

The V gene is TRBV6-5, the J gene TRBJ1-5; TRBD1 matches 9 bases. Per the germline V gene, CDR1 is MNHEY and CDR2 is SVGAGI. Germline trimming cut 2 bases from V and 4 bases from J; bases unmatched to any gene: 21. This CDR3 has 21 residues. CDR3 nucleotides: TGTGCCAGCAGTTACAAAGGGCTTTCCGGGACAGGGTTTATTTGGAATCAGCCCCAGCATTTT. It translates to CASSYKGLSGTGFIWNQPQHF.

This clonotype was found a few times. V usage is TRBV11-2 and J usage is TRBJ2-1; maybe TRBD1 (6 bases). Trimming cost V 5 bases and J 0 bases, with 8 bases left between them. Germline-derived CDR1 and CDR2 are SGHAT and FQNNGV. The CDR3 runs 14 residues. CDR3 region: CASSPGVSYNEQFF. As DNA, the CDR3 is TGTGCCAGCAGCCCAGGGGTCTCCTACAATGAGCAGTTCTTC.

The chain uses TRBV18 and TRBJ2-5, with a possible D match to TRBD1 (6 bases). Germline-derived CDR1 and CDR2 are KGHSH and LQKENI. Trimming took off 2 bases at V and 11 bases at J, with 24 bases between the two ends. There are 16 residues in the CDR3. As DNA, the CDR3 is TGTGCCAGCTCACCAGGGGGCTTAGGGCGAAGGAATGAGCAGTACTTC. It is translated as CASSPGGLGRRNEQYF.

The genes are TRBV4-2 and TRBJ2-7; D may correspond to TRBD1 or TRBD2 (6 bases each). The CDR3 extends over 16 amino acids. V lost 3 bases and J 1 base, leaving 16 bases between the germline ends. Germline CDR1 reads LGHNA; CDR2 reads YNFKEQ. The CDR3 DNA reads TGTGCCAGCAGCCAGTATCGAGGGGGGTCATCCTACGAGCAGTACTTC. The encoded protein is CASSQYRGGSSYEQYF.

This clonotype was seen a few times. This sequence joins TRBV6-5 and TRBJ1-2, with D perhaps matching TRBD1 (5 bases). With 7 bases removed from V and 0 bases from J, the gap between germline ends came to 9 bases. There are 13 residues in the CDR3. Germline values: CDR1 MNHEY, CDR2 SVGAGI. The CDR3 is CASTPDTNYGYTF. CDR3 in DNA: TGTGCCAGCACCCCGGACACTAACTATGGCTACACCTTC.

The chain joins TRBV30 to TRBJ2-7; D unclear. In germline, CDR1 is GTSNPN, CDR2 SVGIG (reference sequence). V gave up 0 bases and J gave up 2 bases, with 8 bases separating them. The CDR3 is made up of 13 amino acids. The CDR3 DNA follows: TGTGCCTGGAGTGTTGGTCTTGCCTACGAGCAGTACTTC. Amino acid sequence: CAWSVGLAYEQYF.

This clonotype came up many times. This chain uses TRBV12-3 or TRBV12-4 with TRBJ2-7; tentative D call: TRBD2 (6 bases). V lost 8 bases to trimming and J lost 2 bases, with 16 bases between them. The length of the CDR3 is 14 residues. The CDR3 DNA follows: TGTGCCAGCGGTCAAGGGGCGGGGACCTACGAGCAGTACTTC. Its translation: CASGQGAGTYEQYF.

This chain joins TRBV7-2 and TRBJ2-7; D is possibly TRBD1 or TRBD2 (5 bases each). V dropped 5 bases and J dropped 9 bases, with 20 bases sitting between them. This CDR3 has 14 residues. Germline V gives CDR1 SGHTA, CDR2 FQGNSA. The CDR3 sequence is CASSPSFRSGTQYF. DNA of the CDR3: TGTGCCAGCAGCCCATCGTTCCGGTCAGGGACGCAGTACTTC.

The chain combines TRBV4-2 with TRBJ2-3, with 8 bases lining up with TRBD2. Germline V gives CDR1 LGHNA, CDR2 YNFKEQ. The junction had 5 bases not matched to a gene; V was cut back by 0 bases and J by 3 bases. The CDR3 totals 16 residues. CDR3 residues: CASSQEPGGRTDTQYF. The CDR3 bases are TGTGCCAGCAGCCAAGAACCGGGGGGGCGGACAGATACGCAGTATTTT.

The chain recombines TRBV14 with TRBJ1-1; maybe TRBD1 (5 bases). Germline values: CDR1 SGHDN, CDR2 FVKESK. Trimming pared 7 bases from V and 0 bases from J, leaving 15 bases between. CDR3 length equals 15 residues. CDR3 nucleotides: TGTGCCAGCACCCCAGGGAAGGGCCTGAACACTGAAGCTTTCTTT. It specifies CASTPGKGLNTEAFF. Supplemented by reference TRBV14 and TRBJ1-1, the full variable domain reads EAGVTQFPSHSVIEKGQTVTLRCDPISGHDNLYWYRRVMGKEIKFLLHFVKESKQDESGMPNNRFLAERTGGTYSTLKVQPAELEDSGVYFCASTPGKGLNTEAFFGQGTRLTVV.

The rearrangement joins TRBV6-6 to TRBJ2-3; D unclear. There are 13 residues in the CDR3. V was trimmed by 6 bases and J by 5 bases, leaving 12 bases between them. Germline V gene sequence: CDR1 MNHNY, CDR2 SVGAGI (reference sequence). CDR3 in DNA: TGTGCCAGCAGACCCACATCGGGAGATACGCAGTATTTT. Translation: CASRPTSGDTQYF.

V is TRBV10-3 and J is TRBJ1-5, with D possibly matching TRBD1 (6 bases). Trimming removed 3 bases at V and 11 bases at J, with 20 bases between. CDR1 and CDR2 (germline): ENHRY, SYGVKD. This CDR3 is built from 15 residues. CDR3 sequence: CAISDPGSGGSSQHF. For the CDR3, the DNA is TGTGCCATCAGTGATCCAGGTAGTGGGGGCTCTTCCCAGCATTTT.

The gene calls are TRBV5-1 and TRBJ2-3; TRBD2 aligns across 10 bases. Losses at the gene ends were 3 bases for V and 4 bases for J; bases not matched to a gene: 8. The CDR3 runs 16 residues. CDR1 SGHRS and CDR2 YFSETQ come from the germline V gene. Written as DNA, the CDR3 is TGCGCCAGCAGCTCGGCGAGCGGGGGGGGCGCAGATACGCAGTATTTT. This translates into CASSSASGGGADTQYF. The full variable domain, completed using reference TRBV5-1 and TRBJ2-3, is KAGVTQTPRYLIKTRGQQVTLSCSPISGHRSVSWYQQTPGQGLQFLFEYFSETQRNKGNFPGRFSGRQFSNSRSEMNVSTLELGDSALYLCASSSASGGGADTQYFGPGTRLTVL.

The V call is TRBV12-3 or TRBV12-4, the J call TRBJ1-1, with 9 bases that match TRBD1. The V and J ends lost 6 bases and 5 bases, in that order; junction bases with no gene match: 10. CDR3 size: 15 residues. In DNA, the CDR3 is TGTGCCAGCAGCTACCTTGGGACAGGGTTAACTGAAGCTTTCTTT. Translation: CASSYLGTGLTEAFF.

Ten or more counts support this clonotype. The rearrangement uses TRBV27 and TRBJ1-2; D unresolved. CDR3 length equals 13 residues. V dropped 6 bases and J dropped 8 bases, with 16 bases sitting between them. Germline V gives CDR1 MNHEY, CDR2 SMNVEV (reference sequence). The CDR3 here is CASSPNKLGGYTF. The CDR3 DNA is TGTGCCAGCAGCCCTAATAAACTGGGGGGCTACACCTTC.

The CDR3 nucleotides read TGTGCCAGCGGGGCTGGGACTCGAGGAGGTGAAAAACTGTTTTTT. This sequence encodes CASGAGTRGGEKLFF. V usage is TRBV28 and J usage is TRBJ1-4; TRBD1 might be the D (5 bases). The CDR3 is 15 amino acids. Germline lookup yields CDR1 MDHEN and CDR2 SYDVKM. The V gene lost 8 bases and the J gene lost 7 bases, with 20 bases spanning the gap.

The V and J genes are TRBV6-2 or TRBV6-3 and TRBJ1-2; the match to TRBD1 covers 7 bases. The CDR3 extends over 14 amino acids. The V gene end was trimmed by 6 bases and the J gene end by 8 bases; junction bases not matched to a gene: 12. Germline-derived CDR1 and CDR2 are MNHEY and SVGEGT. The CDR3 loop is CASSRMTGLGGYTF. CDR3 DNA: TGTGCCAGCAGCCGCATGACAGGGCTTGGCGGCTACACCTTC.

The V gene is TRBV20-1, the J gene TRBJ2-7, with 8 bases lining up with TRBD2. Trimming removed 6 bases from V and 1 base from J; junction bases left unmatched: 5. CDR1 is DFQATT, CDR2 SNEGSKA, per germline (reference sequence). The CDR3 loop spans 13 amino acids. DNA of the CDR3: TGCAGTGCGTGCCCGGGGGGGTCCTACGAGCAGTACTTC. This gives the protein CSACPGGSYEQYF.

This clonotype has just a few counts. V gene TRBV28 combines with J gene TRBJ1-5, with 8 bases identical to TRBD1. The CDR3 is made up of 14 amino acids. Germline trimming cut 5 bases from V and 5 bases from J; bases unmatched to any gene: 5. The germline V gene encodes CDR1 MDHEN and CDR2 SYDVKM. The CDR3 loop reads CASSPRTGHQPQHF. The DNA of the CDR3 is TGTGCCAGCAGTCCCCGGACAGGGCATCAGCCCCAGCATTTT.

The rearrangement joins TRBV6-1 to TRBJ2-7, with TRBD1 as a possible D gene (6 bases). Trimming removed 1 base from V and 2 bases from J, with 12 bases in between. This CDR3 has 15 amino acids. Germline V gene data show CDR1 as MNHNS and CDR2 as SASEGT. The CDR3 DNA reads as TGTGCCAGCAGTGAAGACTGGGACAACCCCTACGAGCAGTACTTC. As protein: CASSEDWDNPYEQYF.

This chain links TRBV2 with TRBJ2-4; TRBD2 aligns across 12 bases. The assigned J gene may be wrong: the sequence end matches TRBJ2-7 better. The CDR3 totals 15 residues. The germline gives CDR1 SNHLY, CDR2 FYNNEI. The CDR3: CASYRSTSGSYEQYF. CDR3 nucleotide sequence: TGTGCCAGCTACAGGTCGACTAGCGGGAGCTACGAGCAGTACTTC.

This clonotype has ten or more counts. This rearrangement joins TRBV6-2 or TRBV6-3 to TRBJ2-7; no clear D gene. The CDR3 length is 11 residues. V shed 5 bases and J shed 1 base, with 3 bases lying between them. The germline V gene has CDR1 MNHEY and CDR2 SVGEGT. The CDR3 DNA is TGTGCCAGCAGTAATTCCTACGAGCAGTACTTC. Translation: CASSNSYEQYF.

The chain is built from TRBV20-1 and TRBJ1-1; TRBD1 might be the D (5 bases). Germline CDR1 DFQATT, CDR2 SNEGSKA (reference sequence). The CDR3 is made up of 17 amino acids. Trimming stripped 1 base from V and 4 bases from J, with 22 bases between. CDR3 DNA: TGCAGTGCTAGAGTATACAAGGGGCGGGTTGATATCACTGAAGCTTTCTTT. It encodes CSARVYKGRVDITEAFF.

On this clonotype itself: A much more abundant neighbour one base away suggests this may be a read error. V and J are TRBV13 and TRBJ2-1; D may be TRBD2 (6 bases). Germline CDR1 is PRHDT and CDR2 is FYEKMQ (reference sequence). V shed 0 bases and J shed 13 bases, with 19 bases lying between them. There are 15 residues in the CDR3. In DNA, the CDR3 is TGTGCCAGCAGCTTAGGATTGACCGGGGGAGAGACCCAGTTCTTC. It specifies CASSLGLTGGETQFF.

This clonotype has a count of ten or more. CDR3 DNA: TGTGCCAGCAGTTTCGGGTCCGGAGAGCAGTACTTC. The encoded protein is CASSFGSGEQYF. The chain joins TRBV12-3 or TRBV12-4 to TRBJ2-7; D ambiguous. The CDR3 consists of 12 residues. Trimming took 3 bases from V and 7 from J, leaving 10 bases between them.

The rearrangement links TRBV24-1 to TRBJ2-7; D is ambiguous. There are 16 residues in the CDR3. Trimming pared 0 bases from V and 7 bases from J, leaving 18 bases between. Germline assignment: CDR1 KGHDR and CDR2 SFDVKD. The CDR3 is CATSDLQPRGYNEQYF. In nucleotides, the CDR3 is TGTGCCACCAGTGATTTGCAACCGCGAGGATACAATGAGCAGTACTTC.